This T cell receptor (beta chain) comes out of a study of T cell responses to AZD1222 COVID-19 vaccine. Study-level background: Second doses were pooled across both intervals (about 4 or about 12 weeks).

General study results and limits: It was only a handful of AZD1222 recipients who were seropositive at baseline. No repertoire was sampled before or during the peak T cell response, only after it. Close to half of all spike-specific TCRs reportedly target regions of the variants that are unmutated.

Remarks on this clone: What it recognizes is unknown.

The CDR3 spans 15 residues. Germline CDR1 and CDR2: SNHLY and FYNNEI. V shed 6 bases, J shed 2 bases, and the junction held 9 bases outside the gene matches. Assay: immunoSEQ multiplex PCR; the TCRdb copy retains only in-frame clones and omits some. Of 150,000 to 200,000 clones in the sample, 92% were seen once. The rearrangement uses TRBV2 and TRBJ1-2; 7 positions agree with TRBD1. The receptor's source is an adult in good health. Material: peripheral blood, obtained on day 0 of AZD1222 vaccination. The CDR3 sequence is CASRVQGGFNYGYTF. The DNA for the CDR3 is TGTGCCAGCAGGGTTCAGGGGGGGTTCAACTATGGCTACACCTTC.